This T cell receptor beta chain was identified during a study of blood T cells in healthy people across ages. As for the study in general: Capture by template switching was about one barcoded beta molecule per two T cells.

A J-beta primer mix and a sample-barcoded 5' primer were used in a second PCR of roughly 6 to 12 cycles. Individual samples furnished no less than 2.5 million CDR3-containing paired-end reads apiece. Each CDR3 protein gets one entry after TCRdb re-called the 5' RACE reads with MiXCR. The table shows around 710,000 distinct CDR3 sequences, with 35% to 45% occurring only once. The CDR3 length is 13 residues. Trimming pared 2 bases from V and 2 bases from J, leaving 5 bases between. Study-level results: A greater number of naive CD4+ cells and higher diversity distinguished long-lived donors from aged donors. Diversity estimated from one million T cells was considered an underestimate.

A few counts support this clonotype. The antigen is undetermined. The V call is TRBV12-3 or TRBV12-4, the J call TRBJ2-3; D not resolved. This receptor was obtained from an older woman in good health. Sequencing used blood. CDR3 protein: CASSLFNTDTQYF. CDR3 nucleotide sequence: TGTGCCAGCAGTTTATTCAACACAGATACGCAGTATTTT.